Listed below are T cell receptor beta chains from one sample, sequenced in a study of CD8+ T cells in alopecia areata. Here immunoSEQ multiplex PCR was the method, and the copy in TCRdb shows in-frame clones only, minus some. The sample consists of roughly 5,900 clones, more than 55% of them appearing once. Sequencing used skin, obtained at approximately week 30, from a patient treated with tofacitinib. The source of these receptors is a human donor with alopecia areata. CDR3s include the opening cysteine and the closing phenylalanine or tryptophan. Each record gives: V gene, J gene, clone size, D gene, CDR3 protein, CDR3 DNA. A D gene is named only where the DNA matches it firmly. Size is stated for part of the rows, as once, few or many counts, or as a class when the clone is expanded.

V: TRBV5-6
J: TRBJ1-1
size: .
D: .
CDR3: CASSKSQGPNTEAFF
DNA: TGTGCCAGCAGCAAAAGCCAGGGTCCAAACACTGAAGCTTTCTTT

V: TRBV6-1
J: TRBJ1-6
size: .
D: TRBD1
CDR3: CASSEPPGQSNSPLHF
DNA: TGTGCCAGCAGTGAGCCTCCGGGACAGAGTAATTCACCCCTCCACTTT

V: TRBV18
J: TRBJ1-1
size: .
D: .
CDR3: CASSPNDIGGTEAFF
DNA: TGTGCCAGCTCACCAAATGACATCGGAGGCACTGAAGCTTTCTTT

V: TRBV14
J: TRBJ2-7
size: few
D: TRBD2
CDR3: CASSPGLAGTLTYEQYF
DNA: TGTGCCAGCAGCCCCGGACTAGCGGGGACGCTGACCTACGAGCAGTACTTC

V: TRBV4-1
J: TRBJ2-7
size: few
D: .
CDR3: CASSHYGQWGEQYF
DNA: TGCGCCAGCAGCCACTATGGGCAATGGGGCGAGCAGTACTTC

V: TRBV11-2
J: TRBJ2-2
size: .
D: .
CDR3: CASSLVGPGELFF
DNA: TGTGCCAGCAGCTTAGTAGGTCCCGGGGAGCTGTTTTTT

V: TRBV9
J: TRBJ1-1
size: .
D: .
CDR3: CASSVDGAGTEAFF
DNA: TGTGCCAGCAGCGTAGATGGCGCAGGCACTGAAGCTTTCTTT

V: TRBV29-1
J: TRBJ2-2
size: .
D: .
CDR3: CSAADTGELFF
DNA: TGCAGCGCCGCGGACACCGGGGAGCTGTTTTTT

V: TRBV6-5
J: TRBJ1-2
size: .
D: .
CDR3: CASSYGQASYGYTF
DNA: TGTGCCAGCAGTTACGGGCAGGCAAGCTATGGCTACACCTTC

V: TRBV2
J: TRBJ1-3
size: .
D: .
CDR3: CASRTVLYGNTIYF
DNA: TGTGCCAGCAGGACGGTCCTCTATGGAAACACCATATATTTT

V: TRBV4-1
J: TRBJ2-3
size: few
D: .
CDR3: CASNSWEDADTQYF
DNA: TGCGCCAGCAATAGTTGGGAGGATGCAGATACGCAGTATTTT

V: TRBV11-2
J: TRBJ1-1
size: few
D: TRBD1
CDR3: CASSLGQGMMNTEAFF
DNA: TGTGCCAGCAGCTTAGGACAGGGAATGATGAACACTGAAGCTTTCTTT

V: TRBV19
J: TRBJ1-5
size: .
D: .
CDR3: CASSVGRNQPQHF
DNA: TGTGCCTCCTCCGTGGGTCGGAATCAGCCCCAGCATTTT

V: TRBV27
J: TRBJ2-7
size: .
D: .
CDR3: CASSLWRPGALHEQYF
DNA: TGTGCCAGCAGTTTATGGCGCCCCGGGGCCCTACACGAGCAGTACTTC

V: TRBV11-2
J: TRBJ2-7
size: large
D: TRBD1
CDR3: CASSLGQGPYEQYF
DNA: TGTGCCAGCAGCTTGGGACAGGGCCCCTACGAGCAGTACTTC

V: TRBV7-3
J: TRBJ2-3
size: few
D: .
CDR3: CASSLRQRDTQYF
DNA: TGTGCCAGCAGCTTACGACAGAGGGATACGCAGTATTTT

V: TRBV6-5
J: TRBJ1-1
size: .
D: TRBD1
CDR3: CASTKLQGARTEAFF
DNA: TGTGCCAGCACTAAACTACAGGGGGCCCGGACTGAAGCTTTCTTT

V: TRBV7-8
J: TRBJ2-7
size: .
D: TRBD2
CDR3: CASSLGTSGGLSSYEQYF
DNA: TGTGCCAGCAGCCTGGGGACTAGCGGGGGGTTGAGCTCCTACGAGCAGTACTTC

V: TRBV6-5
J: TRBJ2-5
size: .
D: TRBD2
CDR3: CASSYSNTGGPYF
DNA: TGTGCCAGCAGTTACTCGAACACGGGAGGCCCCTACTTC

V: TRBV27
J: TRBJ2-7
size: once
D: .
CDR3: CASNPTGVANRYEQYF
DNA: TGTGCCAGCAATCCGACTGGGGTCGCGAATAGGTACGAGCAGTACTTC

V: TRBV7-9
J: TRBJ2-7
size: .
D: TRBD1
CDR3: CASTQGSDEQYF
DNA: TGTGCCAGCACACAGGGGTCGGACGAGCAGTACTTC

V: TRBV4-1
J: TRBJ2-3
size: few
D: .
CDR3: CASSQEKGGPDTQYF
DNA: TGCGCCAGCAGCCAAGAAAAGGGGGGGCCAGATACGCAGTATTTT

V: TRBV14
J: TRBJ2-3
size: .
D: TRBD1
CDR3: CASSQVGQGRTDTQYF
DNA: TGTGCCAGCAGCCAAGTGGGACAGGGGCGAACAGATACGCAGTATTTT

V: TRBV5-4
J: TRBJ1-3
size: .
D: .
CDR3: CASSPDPSGNTIYF
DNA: TGTGCCAGCAGCCCGGACCCGTCTGGAAACACCATATATTTT

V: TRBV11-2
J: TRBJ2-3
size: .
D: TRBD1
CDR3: CASSLEVDRGKRDTQYF
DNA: TGTGCCAGCAGCTTAGAAGTGGACAGGGGAAAGAGGGATACGCAGTATTTT

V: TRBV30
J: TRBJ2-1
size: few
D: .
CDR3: CAWIRNSYNEQFF
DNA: TGTGCCTGGATTCGGAACTCCTACAATGAGCAGTTCTTC

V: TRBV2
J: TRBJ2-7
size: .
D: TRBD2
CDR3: CASKASGRLYEQYF
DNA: TGTGCCAGCAAGGCTAGCGGGAGGCTCTACGAGCAGTACTTC

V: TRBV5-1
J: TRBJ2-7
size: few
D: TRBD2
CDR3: CASSLVVWTVSPNGGRASPYEQYF
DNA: TGCGCCAGCAGCTTGGTCGTTTGGACGGTATCTCCTAATGGCGGGAGGGCCTCACCCTACGAGCAGTACTTC

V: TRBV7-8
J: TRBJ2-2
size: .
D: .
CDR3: CASSLPVGTGELFF
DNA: TGTGCCAGCAGCTTACCCGTGGGAACCGGGGAGCTGTTTTTT

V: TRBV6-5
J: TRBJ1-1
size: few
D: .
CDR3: CASIDRTEAFF
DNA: TGTGCCAGCATTGACCGCACTGAAGCTTTCTTT

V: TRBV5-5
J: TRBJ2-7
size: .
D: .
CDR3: CASSAVGRSGDEQYF
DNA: TGTGCCAGCAGCGCCGTGGGGCGGTCAGGTGACGAGCAGTACTTC

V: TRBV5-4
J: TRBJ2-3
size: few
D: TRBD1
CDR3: CASSWGRGQFADTQYF
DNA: TGTGCCAGCAGCTGGGGTAGGGGGCAGTTCGCAGATACGCAGTATTTT

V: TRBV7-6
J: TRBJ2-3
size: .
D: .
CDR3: CASSLGGRLTDTQYF
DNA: TGTGCCAGCAGCCTCGGGGGGCGTCTAACAGATACGCAGTATTTT

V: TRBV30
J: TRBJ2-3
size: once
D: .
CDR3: CAWTHPGRTPTDTQYF
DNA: TGTGCCTGGACCCACCCTGGTAGAACCCCCACAGATACGCAGTATTTT

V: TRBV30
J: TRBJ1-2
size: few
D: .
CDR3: CAWSVSPGGYGYTF
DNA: TGTGCCTGGAGTGTATCCCCCGGAGGCTATGGCTACACCTTC

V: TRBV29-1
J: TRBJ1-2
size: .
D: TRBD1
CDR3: CSVEEIEGQGNYGYTF
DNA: TGCAGCGTTGAAGAAATTGAGGGACAGGGTAACTATGGCTACACCTTC

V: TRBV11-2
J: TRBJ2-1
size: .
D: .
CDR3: CASSLVGQEQFF
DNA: TGTGCCAGCAGCTTAGTTGGGCAGGAGCAGTTCTTC

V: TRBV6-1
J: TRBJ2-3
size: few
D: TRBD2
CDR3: CASSEWEGTRYTDTQYF
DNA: TGTGCCAGCAGTGAATGGGAGGGGACTCGGTACACAGATACGCAGTATTTT

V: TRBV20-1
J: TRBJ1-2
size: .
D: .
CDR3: CSAPDSYGYTF
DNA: TGCAGTGCTCCCGACAGCTATGGCTACACCTTC

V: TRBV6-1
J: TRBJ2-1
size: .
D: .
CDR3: CASSEFSGASSYNEQFF
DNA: TGTGCCAGCAGTGAGTTTAGCGGAGCGAGCTCCTACAATGAGCAGTTCTTC

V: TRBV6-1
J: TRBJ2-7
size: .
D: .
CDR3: CASGEQWGAPTYEQYF
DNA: TGTGCCAGCGGTGAACAGTGGGGGGCTCCTACCTACGAGCAGTACTTC

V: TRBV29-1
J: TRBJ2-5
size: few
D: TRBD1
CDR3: CSVVPGQGAGLGETQYF
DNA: TGCAGCGTCGTTCCGGGACAGGGGGCTGGGTTGGGAGAGACCCAGTACTTC

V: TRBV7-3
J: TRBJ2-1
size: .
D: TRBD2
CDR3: CASSPSRGRDYEQFF
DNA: TGTGCCAGCAGCCCGTCTCGTGGGAGGGACTATGAGCAGTTCTTC

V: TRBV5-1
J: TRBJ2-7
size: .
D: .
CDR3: CASSLGTVAYEQYF
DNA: TGCGCCAGCAGCTTGGGGACCGTAGCCTACGAGCAGTACTTC

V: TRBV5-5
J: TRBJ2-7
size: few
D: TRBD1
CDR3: CASSRDSAMGREQYF
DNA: TGTGCCAGCAGCCGGGACAGTGCTATGGGGAGAGAGCAGTACTTC

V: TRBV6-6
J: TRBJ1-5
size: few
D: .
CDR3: CASSYGMGTGNQPQHF
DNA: TGTGCCAGCAGTTACGGGATGGGAACGGGCAATCAGCCCCAGCATTTT

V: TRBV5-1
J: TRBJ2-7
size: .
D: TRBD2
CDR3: CASSLERLAIYEQYF
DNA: TGCGCCAGCAGCTTGGAACGACTAGCCATCTACGAGCAGTACTTC

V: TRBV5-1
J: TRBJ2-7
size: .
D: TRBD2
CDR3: CASSLAGGFNEQYF
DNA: TGCGCCAGCAGCTTAGCGGGAGGATTCAACGAGCAGTACTTC